This T cell receptor beta chain was sequenced for a study of neurological immune-mediated disorders. In its sample, this clonotype was seen once. Antigen unknown. The DNA is omitted, as the CDR3 cannot be located on it reliably, and the CDR3 follows TCRdb's listing. With 10-nucleotide random UMIs, 5'RACE was used to make the cDNA. Every sequencing run generated in excess of 180 million TCR-beta sequences. These sequences covered 15-18 subjects. TCRdb fed the 5' RACE reads into MiXCR, producing one record per CDR3 protein. Here the sample spans about 30,000 distinct CDR3 sequences, approximately 5% being singletons. Overall study findings and caveats: Subjects shared no identical expanded-clone CDR3 amino acid sequences, suggesting private TCR-beta repertoires in all groups.

Germline lookup yields CDR1 SEHNR and CDR2 FQNEAQ (reference sequence). The CDR3 sequence runs 20 residues, both termini included. Sorted libraries drew on under 1.2 million CD4+ or CD8+ T cells. The TCR comes from a woman aged 45-59 years in good health. Specimen: CD4+ T cells from blood. This chain connects TRBV7-9 to TRBJ1-1; the table calls TRBD1, which could not be checked here. CDR3 sequence: CASSFYICSARTGVGTEAFF.